Shown below are 22 T cell receptor beta chains from a single sample sequenced in a study of blood T cell repertoires in COVID-19 (dated by TCRdb to the early 2020s). Library generation was performed with the immunoSEQ multiplex PCR assay. TCRdb mirrors the immuneACCESS table, restricted to in-frame sequences. Some clones are absent from its copies; in checked studies, under half trace to an unresolved V gene, and the reason for the others is unknown. The sample profile shows roughly 380,000 clones; around 89% of them were found once. The top ten clones comprise roughly 1.5% of the sample. What was sequenced was peripheral blood. The receptors were gathered from a woman in her 40s with COVID-19, enrolled during active disease.

The rearrangement joins TRBV11-2 to TRBJ2-3; TRBD2 matches at 14 bases. Unmatched junction bases numbered 8, after V lost 4 bases and J lost 5 bases. CDR1 and CDR2 from the germline V gene are SGHAT and FQNNGV. The CDR3 totals 17 residues. CDR3 DNA: TGTGCCAGCAGCTCGCCGACTAGCGGGGGGGAGTTAGATACGCAGTATTTT. This encodes CASSSPTSGGELDTQYF.

V and J are TRBV4-1 and TRBJ2-1; 15 bases fit TRBD2. CDR1 and CDR2 (germline): MGHRA, YSYEKL. The CDR3 spans 17 residues. With V trimmed by 3 bases and J by 7 bases, 7 bases remained unmatched. CDR3 protein: CASSHPGLAGGKNEQFF. In DNA form, the CDR3 reads TGCGCCAGCAGCCACCCGGGACTAGCGGGAGGAAAGAATGAGCAGTTCTTC.

The CDR3: CASSLQRPTGEETQYF. The CDR3 DNA follows: TGTGCCAGCAGCTTACAGCGGCCTACTGGGGAAGAGACCCAGTACTTC. The genes are TRBV7-2 and TRBJ2-5, with D maybe TRBD2 (5 bases). CDR3 length equals 16 residues. The V end lost 2 bases, the J end lost 3 bases, and 16 bases lay between the germline ends. Germline CDR1 reads SGHTA; CDR2 reads FQGNSA.

The chain has TRBV5-1 and TRBJ2-3; 7 bases align to TRBD1. CDR1 and CDR2 (germline): SGHRS, YFSETQ. V was clipped by 2 bases and J by 5 bases; unmatched bases: 8. The CDR3 has 15 residues. Here the CDR3 reads CASSFDRALRDTQYF. Here the CDR3 DNA reads TGCGCCAGCAGCTTCGACAGGGCTTTAAGAGATACGCAGTATTTT.

This chain uses TRBV5-1 with TRBJ1-4, with 9 bases that match TRBD1. This CDR3 has 15 residues. CDR1 is SGHRS, CDR2 YFSETQ, per germline. V lost 4 bases, J lost 5 bases, and 6 bases stayed unmatched. CDR3 amino acids: CASSDDRGGNEKLFF. The DNA of the CDR3 is TGCGCCAGCAGCGATGACAGGGGGGGAAATGAAAAACTGTTTTTT.

V is TRBV5-4 and J is TRBJ2-5; no firm D call. Germline V gene sequence: CDR1 SGHNT, CDR2 YYREEE (reference sequence). V lost 0 bases to trimming and J lost 5 bases, with 5 bases between them. The CDR3 extends over 12 amino acids. CDR3 in DNA: TGTGCCAGCAGCTTGGAGACTGAGACCCAGTACTTC. It specifies CASSLETETQYF.

The V gene is TRBV4-3, the J gene TRBJ2-1, with a possible D match to TRBD2 (6 bases). Germline loops: CDR1 LGHNA, CDR2 YSLEER. The CDR3 runs 14 residues. The V end was cut by 4 bases, the J end by 5 bases, with 12 bases between. In DNA form, the CDR3 reads TGCGCCAGCAGCCCGGGGACTGTGGACAATGAGCAGTTCTTC. This sequence encodes CASSPGTVDNEQFF.

The rearrangement joins TRBV5-8 to TRBJ2-3, with 8 bases lining up with TRBD2. V gave up 4 bases and J gave up 4 bases; unmatched junction bases: 8. From germline, CDR1 is SGHTS and CDR2 YDEGEE. This CDR3 is built from 15 residues. The CDR3 DNA follows: TGTGCCAGCAGCCTACGGGGGGGAGATGCAGATACGCAGTATTTT. Translated: CASSLRGGDADTQYF.

The genes are TRBV6-2 or TRBV6-3 and TRBJ2-1; D gene unclear. The CDR3 runs to 14 residues. Deletions cut 0 bases from V and 2 bases from J, with 5 bases between. Germline values: CDR1 MNHEY, CDR2 SVGEGT. DNA of the CDR3: TGTGCCAGCAGTTACTCGGCAACCTACAATGAGCAGTTCTTC. This translates into CASSYSATYNEQFF.

The chain combines TRBV19 with TRBJ1-1, with a tentative D call TRBD1 (5 bases). V was cut by 2 bases and J by 3 bases, with 10 bases left in between. The CDR3 is 14 amino acids. Germline-derived CDR1 and CDR2 are LNHDA and SQIVND (reference sequence). CDR3 sequence (DNA): TGTGCCAGTAGTATACAGGGTCGGGACACTGAAGCTTTCTTT. Translation: CASSIQGRDTEAFF.

The chain joins TRBV7-3 to TRBJ2-1, with 10 bases identical to TRBD1. V lost 5 bases, J lost 3 bases, and 4 bases stayed unmatched. This CDR3 region has 15 residues. The germline V gene has CDR1 SGHTA and CDR2 FQGTGA. The CDR3 coding sequence is TGTGCCAGCAGCATGACAGGGGGCGGCTACAATGAGCAGTTCTTC. This codes for CASSMTGGGYNEQFF.

The chain joins TRBV5-4 to TRBJ2-7; TRBD1 matches 7 bases. This CDR3 is 15 amino acids long. The V gene's germline CDR1 is SGHNT and CDR2 YYREEE (reference sequence). The ends lost 4 bases at V and 1 base at J; junction bases unmatched: 8. The CDR3 DNA reads as TGTGCCAGCAGCCCAGAACTGGGACAGTCCTACGAGCAGTACTTC. Translating it yields CASSPELGQSYEQYF.

The rearrangement uses TRBV18 and TRBJ1-2; the match to TRBD1 covers 8 bases. This CDR3 is built from 16 residues. Germline V CDR1 and CDR2: KGHSH, LQKENI. The V gene end was trimmed by 3 bases and the J gene end by 6 bases; junction bases not matched to a gene: 12. This CDR3 reads CASSPYSGQGGDGYTF. The DNA for the CDR3 is TGTGCCAGCTCACCTTACTCTGGACAGGGTGGGGATGGCTACACCTTC.

The V gene is TRBV19, the J gene TRBJ1-1; 7 nucleotides agree with TRBD1. The CDR3 contains 12 residues. J was trimmed by 3 bases and V by 10 bases; bases with no gene match: 5. Per the germline V gene, CDR1 is LNHDA and CDR2 is SQIVND (reference sequence). CDR3 coding DNA: TGTGCCACGACAGGGTATGACACTGAAGCTTTCTTT. Translating gives CATTGYDTEAFF.

The rearrangement uses TRBV11-2 and TRBJ2-7, with TRBD1 matching over 7 bases. This CDR3 has 15 amino acids. With V trimmed by 5 bases and J by 2 bases, 9 bases remained unmatched. Per the germline V gene, CDR1 is SGHAT and CDR2 is FQNNGV. The CDR3 DNA is TGTGCCAGCAGCCCCCTAGACAGGGTAGCCTACGAGCAGTACTTC. Amino acids: CASSPLDRVAYEQYF.

The V and J genes are TRBV28 and TRBJ1-5; 9 positions match TRBD1. The germline CDR1 and CDR2 sequences are MDHEN and SYDVKM. The CDR3 spans 15 residues. V lost 4 bases to trimming and J lost 7 bases; unmatched junction nucleotides: 8. The CDR3 loop reads CASSSLQGAGQPQHF. DNA for the CDR3: TGTGCCAGCAGTTCCTTACAGGGGGCCGGACAGCCCCAGCATTTT.

The rearrangement joins TRBV9 to TRBJ2-2; 13 bases fit TRBD2. This CDR3 is 17 amino acids long. The germline gives CDR1 SGDLS, CDR2 YYNGEE. Trimming took 3 bases from V and 4 from J; bases not matched to a gene: 6. CDR3 DNA sequence: TGTGCCAGCAGCGCCGGACTAGCGGGGGCTACCACCGGGGAGCTGTTTTTT. It yields the protein CASSAGLAGATTGELFF.

The gene calls are TRBV27 and TRBJ1-5; no clear D gene. Trimming cost V 6 bases and J 0 bases, with 6 bases left between them. The CDR3 is 13 residues long. Germline V CDR1 and CDR2: MNHEY, SMNVEV (reference sequence). The DNA of the CDR3 is TGTGCCAGCAGCAGATATAGCAATCAGCCCCAGCATTTT. This gives the protein CASSRYSNQPQHF.

The chain combines TRBV28 with TRBJ1-1; D possibly corresponds to TRBD1 (5 bases). V lost 6 bases, J lost 6 bases, and 11 bases lay in between. CDR1 is MDHEN and CDR2 is SYDVKM in the germline V gene. This CDR3 contains 12 residues. CDR3 nucleotides: TGTGCCAGCAGATGGTCGGGGGCTGAAGCTTTCTTT. Translation: CASRWSGAEAFF.

This chain uses TRBV5-6 with TRBJ1-1, with D possibly matching TRBD1 (6 bases). The V gene's germline CDR1 is SGHDT and CDR2 YYEEEE. V was cut by 2 bases and J by 4 bases, with 12 bases left in between. The CDR3 covers 14 residues. The CDR3 region is CASSFGRGGTEAFF. The CDR3 DNA follows: TGTGCCAGCAGCTTTGGTAGGGGGGGCACTGAAGCTTTCTTT.

This clone showed up just once. The V call is TRBV20-1, the J call TRBJ2-7, with D tentatively TRBD2 (6 bases). V was cut by 3 bases and J by 1 base, with 13 bases left in between. This CDR3 is built from 14 residues. CDR1 DFQATT and CDR2 SNEGSKA come from the germline V gene (reference sequence). CDR3 protein: CSASYGGGSYEQYF. The DNA for the CDR3 is TGCAGTGCTAGTTATGGTGGGGGGTCCTACGAGCAGTACTTC.

The genes are TRBV9 and TRBJ1-5, with 11 bases lining up with TRBD1. CDR1 is SGDLS, CDR2 YYNGEE, per germline. The length of the CDR3 is 16 residues. J was trimmed by 6 bases and V by 0 bases; bases with no gene match: 5. The CDR3 region has the DNA TGTGCCAGCAGCGTAGGGACAGGGGGCTTGAGTCAGCCCCAGCATTTT. Its translation: CASSVGTGGLSQPQHF.